This entry is about one T cell receptor beta chain. This entry belongs to a study of blood T cell repertoires in COVID-19. The data were produced by immunoSEQ multiplex PCR, yet TCRdb's version contains in-frame clones alone and is incomplete. The table includes fewer than 70,000 clones, 75% to 85% detected once. This CDR3 is 14 amino acids long. Trimming at V came to 10 bases and at J to 9 bases, leaving 12 bases not matched to a gene. In germline, CDR1 is SNHLY, CDR2 FYNNEI. V is TRBV2 and J is TRBJ2-1, with TRBD2 identical over 10 bases. The sequencing sample was made of peripheral blood. The clonotype was recovered from a woman aged 55-70 years with acute or convalescent COVID-19. Written as DNA, the CDR3 is TGTGCCACCCTCGGGAGCGGGGGGGAAGGTGAGCAGTTCTTC. As protein: CATLGSGGEGEQFF. The full variable domain, in which reference TRBV2 and TRBJ2-1 provide the parts outside the CDR3, is EPEVTQTPSHQVTQMGQEVILRCVPISNHLYFYWYRQILGQKVEFLVSFYNNEISEKSEIFDDQFSVERPDGSNFTLKIRSTKLEDSAMYFCATLGSGGEGEQFFGPGTRLTVL.